A selection of T cell receptor beta chains follows, all from one sample in a study of radiation and T cells in renal cell carcinoma. The protocol was immunoSEQ multiplex PCR, while the TCRdb copy is restricted to in-frame clones and leaves out a portion. The data hold roughly 61,000 clones, with about 83% observed a single time. The sample in question was blood, obtained from a patient whose treatment included radiotherapy and nephrectomy. All receptors derive from a man in his fifties or sixties with renal cell carcinoma. The CDR3 runs from the conserved cysteine through the conserved F or W. D genes are given only for firm matches. Where a row states a size, it is once, few, many or the class of an expanded clone; other rows omit it.

V	size	J	D	DNA	CDR3
TRBV11-2	NA	TRBJ2-1	NA	TGTGCCAGCAGCTTAAAATTAGCGTTAGATAATGAGCAGTTCTTC	CASSLKLALDNEQFF
TRBV7-8	NA	TRBJ1-5	NA	TGTGCCAGCAGCTTAGGGGGGGGGCAGCCCCAGCATTTT	CASSLGGGQPQHF
TRBV5-1	NA	TRBJ1-3	NA	TGCGCCAGCAGCTCGAGGGGGGCCTCTGGAAACACCATATATTTT	CASSSRGASGNTIYF
TRBV7-8	NA	TRBJ1-1	NA	TGTGCCAGCAGCTCCTCCCTAGTGGCTTTCTTT	CASSSSLVAFF
TRBV5-6	few	TRBJ2-1	NA	TGTGCCAGCAGCTTGGCTCTAATCAATGAGCAGTTCTTC	CASSLALINEQFF
TRBV6-1	NA	TRBJ1-5	NA	TGTGCCAGCAACCGGTTCAATCAGCCCCAGCATTTT	CASNRFNQPQHF
TRBV5-1	NA	TRBJ2-3	TRBD2	TGCGCCAGCAGAACCGGGACTAGCGGGGATACGCAGTATTTT	CASRTGTSGDTQYF
TRBV14	NA	TRBJ1-4	NA	TGTGCCAGCAGCCAGACCCCCAGGCTTAATGAAAAACTGTTTTTT	CASSQTPRLNEKLFF
TRBV7-2	NA	TRBJ2-5	TRBD2	TGTGCCAGCAGCCTACTAGCGAGAAGAGGAGAGACCCAGTACTTC	CASSLLARRGETQYF
TRBV29-1	NA	TRBJ2-3	TRBD2	TGCAGCGCTTCTAGCGGGGGCCCGAGCACAGATACGCAGTATTTT	CSASSGGPSTDTQYF